This is a list of T cell receptor beta chains from one sample in a study of naive and memory T cell subsets. TCRdb reanalysed the UMI-ligation and nested PCR reads using MiXCR and keeps one entry per CDR3 protein. The sample has roughly 80,000 distinct CDR3 sequences, 9% seen once. The specimen was naive CD8+ T cells from blood. Every receptor here comes from a human donor in good health. CDR3s include the opening cysteine and the closing phenylalanine or tryptophan. D genes are given only for firm matches.

length: 13; V: TRBV7-3; J: TRBJ2-1; D: TRBD2; CDR3: CASGGMTSREQFF
length: 15; V: TRBV7-7; J: TRBJ2-1; D: TRBD1; CDR3: CASSLRQGAGNEQFF
length: 19; V: TRBV6-2/TRBV6-3; J: TRBJ2-3; D: NA; CDR3: CASSRGRPLRQGSTDTQYF
length: 19; V: TRBV7-9; J: TRBJ2-1; D: NA; CDR3: CASSLGSGMGSPPTNEQFF
length: 14; V: TRBV27; J: TRBJ2-1; D: NA; CDR3: CASSPYRRFNEQFF
length: 12; V: TRBV30; J: TRBJ1-1; D: TRBD1; CDR3: CAWGGQGAEAFF
length: 16; V: TRBV29-1; J: TRBJ1-5; D: NA; CDR3: CSVDSRGVFGNQPQHF
length: 19; V: TRBV7-9; J: TRBJ1-1; D: NA; CDR3: CASSSPNGPDQGENTEAFF
length: 16; V: TRBV2; J: TRBJ2-1; D: TRBD2; CDR3: CASSELLAGPYNEQFF
length: 15; V: TRBV11-3; J: TRBJ2-1; D: NA; CDR3: CASSLGPLLYNEQFF
length: 13; V: TRBV25-1; J: TRBJ2-7; D: TRBD2; CDR3: CASGGVTKGEQYF
length: 15; V: TRBV14; J: TRBJ2-7; D: NA; CDR3: CASSQDFPSSYEQYF
length: 11; V: TRBV12-3/TRBV12-4; J: TRBJ2-7; D: NA; CDR3: CASSLAFEQYF
length: 15; V: TRBV29-1; J: TRBJ2-7; D: TRBD2; CDR3: CSVEVPSGRLYEQYF
length: 15; V: TRBV16; J: TRBJ1-1; D: NA; CDR3: CASSPPTQANTEAFF
length: 16; V: TRBV11-2; J: TRBJ2-2; D: NA; CDR3: CASSPGGTANTGELFF
length: 13; V: TRBV15; J: TRBJ1-1; D: NA; CDR3: CATSSRDGNEAFF
length: 16; V: TRBV10-3; J: TRBJ2-1; D: NA; CDR3: CAISESYGPLRHEQFF
length: 17; V: TRBV7-8; J: TRBJ2-3; D: NA; CDR3: CASSLEVAGGFTDTQYF
length: 16; V: TRBV29-1; J: TRBJ2-3; D: NA; CDR3: CSVEWTARASTDTQYF
length: 16; V: TRBV6-6; J: TRBJ2-4; D: NA; CDR3: CASSYPDGTGRNIQYF
length: 15; V: TRBV11-1; J: TRBJ2-1; D: NA; CDR3: CASTPPNRAYNEQFF
length: 16; V: TRBV7-6; J: TRBJ2-1; D: TRBD2; CDR3: CASSLGGSGRINEQFF
length: 15; V: TRBV13; J: TRBJ2-2; D: TRBD2; CDR3: CASSYSSGRSGELFF
length: 13; V: TRBV7-6; J: TRBJ2-2; D: NA; CDR3: CASGERSTGELFF
length: 17; V: TRBV7-2; J: TRBJ2-3; D: NA; CDR3: CASSPTPIWASTDTQYF
length: 16; V: TRBV7-6; J: TRBJ2-7; D: TRBD2; CDR3: CASSPLAGGDLYEQYF
length: 17; V: TRBV29-1; J: TRBJ2-7; D: NA; CDR3: CSVERFNRDTSSYEQYF
length: 13; V: TRBV29-1; J: TRBJ2-1; D: NA; CDR3: CSVEVPDYNEQFF
length: 14; V: TRBV28; J: TRBJ2-7; D: NA; CDR3: CASSLPGAHYEQYF
length: 18; V: TRBV24-1; J: TRBJ2-5; D: TRBD2; CDR3: CATSDRTGTRVSEETQYF
length: 15; V: TRBV20-1; J: TRBJ2-7; D: TRBD2; CDR3: CSARDLDGRVYEQYF
length: 13; V: TRBV27; J: TRBJ2-3; D: NA; CDR3: CASSPDRLKSQYF
length: 13; V: TRBV15; J: TRBJ2-7; D: TRBD1; CDR3: CATSSGQGDEQYF
length: 13; V: TRBV6-1; J: TRBJ2-7; D: NA; CDR3: CASSHDPVYEQYF
length: 16; V: TRBV7-8; J: TRBJ2-7; D: NA; CDR3: CASSQGSGLSRNEQYF
length: 17; V: TRBV4-1; J: TRBJ2-3; D: TRBD2; CDR3: CASSQDGSSGSTDTQYF
length: 14; V: TRBV30; J: TRBJ1-1; D: NA; CDR3: CAWSVRREKGEAFF
length: 15; V: TRBV9; J: TRBJ2-1; D: NA; CDR3: CASSVGGDWYNEQFF
length: 16; V: TRBV14; J: TRBJ1-1; D: NA; CDR3: CASSQRNGYLNTEALF
length: 15; V: TRBV7-8; J: TRBJ2-7; D: NA; CDR3: CASSLNQGSSYEQYF
length: 12; V: TRBV29-1; J: TRBJ1-4; D: NA; CDR3: CSVAFGVEKLFF
length: 17; V: TRBV6-5; J: TRBJ2-4; D: NA; CDR3: CASSSGEPDTAKNIQYF
length: 16; V: TRBV7-2; J: TRBJ2-3; D: TRBD1; CDR3: CASSLTGTASTDTQYF